This T cell receptor beta chain emerged from a study of cytomegalovirus exposure and HLA in healthy donors. CDR3 length: 14 residues. Trimming at V came to 0 bases and at J to 6 bases, leaving 3 bases not matched to a gene. The germline gives CDR1 MNHEY, CDR2 SVGAGI. Clones were sequenced by immunoSEQ multiplex PCR, and TCRdb holds only the in-frame ones, with some missing. The table has about 160,000 clones, 80% to 90% seen once. Sequenced input: PBMCs. The clonotype comes from a woman under 30 in good health and CMV-seronegative. The chain uses TRBV6-5 and TRBJ1-2; 8 bases line up with TRBD1. Here the CDR3 DNA reads TGTGCCAGCAGTTACTCCAGGACAGGGAATGGCTACACCTTC. Its protein product is CASSYSRTGNGYTF.